This T cell receptor (beta chain) derives from a study of T cells in Graves' hyperthyroidism and ophthalmopathy. This clonotype was picked up a small number of times. Amplification targeted TCR beta CDR3 regions from RNA transcripts. TCR CDR3 regions were first amplified by RT-PCR with HTBI primers. TCRdb recomputed calls from the multiplex PCR reads with MiXCR, one row per CDR3 protein. The sample yields about 560,000 distinct CDR3 sequences, roughly 17% seen once. Germline lookup yields CDR1 KGHDR and CDR2 SFDVKD. The length of the CDR3 is 16 residues. Trimming shortened V by 3 bases and J by 10 bases, and 21 bases separated the two germline ends.

The sequencing sample was made of blood. The TCR comes from a woman younger than 30 with Graves' hyperthyroidism. The rearrangement joins TRBV24-1 to TRBJ2-1, with D uncertain. CDR3 in DNA: TGTGCCACCAGTGATCCTACTGGCGGAGCCGATGGCGAGCAGTTCTTC. This translates into CATSDPTGGADGEQFF.